This is a list of T cell receptor beta chains from one sample in a study of CD8 T cells in ankylosing spondylitis. One entry per CDR3 protein, called by TCRdb with MiXCR from the 5' RACE reads. The table records some 180,000 distinct CDR3 sequences, around a sixth of them present only once. The sample taken for sequencing was blood, either unsorted or a sorted T cell fraction (not recorded which). The receptors come from a male donor aged 10-35 years with ankylosing spondylitis or in good health (not recorded which). Both conserved end residues are part of each CDR3. Fields, in order: V gene, J gene, CDR3 protein.

TRBV7-9,TRBJ1-1,CASSLMGPDTEAFF
TRBV20-1,TRBJ2-7,CSARDLETLTSYEQYF
TRBV15,TRBJ2-1,CATSTEKGTYPGNEQFF
TRBV2,TRBJ1-5,CASSRQGINQPQHF
TRBV29-1,TRBJ2-7,CSVGGGLYEQYF
TRBV30,TRBJ2-7,CAWTPGLDFVVQYF
TRBV7-9,TRBJ2-5,CASSSRTTGETQYF
TRBV29-1,TRBJ2-3,CSVDRGADTQYF
TRBV28,TRBJ2-5,CASQAVPQETQYF
TRBV6-2/TRBV6-3,TRBJ2-2,CASSYAANTGELFF
TRBV29-1,TRBJ1-2,CSAAGLAYGYTF
TRBV5-6,TRBJ2-1,CASSWTSGLGGDNEQFF
TRBV7-9,TRBJ2-3,CATRAGDPTDTQYF
TRBV28,TRBJ2-3,CASISTGASSDTQYF
TRBV27,TRBJ2-1,CASSSGLAGGVGYNEQFF
TRBV3-1,TRBJ1-3,CASSPRAGGTGNTIYF
TRBV12-3/TRBV12-4,TRBJ2-5,CASSSNLEQETQYF
TRBV4-2,TRBJ2-7,CASSQEPQEVGLEQYF
TRBV7-8,TRBJ1-1,CASSLGQAEAFF
TRBV7-3,TRBJ2-3,CASSPRLEDTQYF
TRBV24-1,TRBJ1-1,CATRVGADSTEAFF
TRBV12-3/TRBV12-4,TRBJ2-1,CASSSGRQGGNEQFF
TRBV20-1,TRBJ2-1,CSAFDYPFSEQFF
TRBV4-3,TRBJ2-1,CASSQDFGAGNPNEQFF
TRBV15,TRBJ1-1,CATMVDLLNTEAFF
TRBV6-2/TRBV6-3,TRBJ2-7,CASSYSGQANEQYF
TRBV18,TRBJ1-4,CASSEQGATNEKLFF
TRBV19,TRBJ2-5,CATQDRGLSTQYF
TRBV29-1,TRBJ2-3,CSVVSGTGYTDTQYF
TRBV12-3/TRBV12-4,TRBJ1-2,CASSPVGRGDGYTF
TRBV10-2,TRBJ2-3,CAINRGTGTDTQYF
TRBV7-2,TRBJ2-7,CASSLLPSYEQYF
TRBV29-1,TRBJ1-1,CSVSTGGGQTEAFF
TRBV4-1,TRBJ2-5,CASSQRSSGTSQETQYF
TRBV5-1,TRBJ1-2,CASSLDSNYGYTF
TRBV5-1,TRBJ2-5,CASSNQDRVEETQYF
TRBV7-3,TRBJ2-1,CASSSGQGIGEQFF
TRBV12-3/TRBV12-4,TRBJ2-1,CAIRLGKYNEQFF
TRBV30,TRBJ2-7,CAWISNGGYEQYF
TRBV3-1,TRBJ2-3,CASSLGNRGRGDTQYF
TRBV7-2,TRBJ2-1,CASSTPGQSYNEQFF
TRBV12-3/TRBV12-4,TRBJ2-5,CASQTGLYQETQYF
TRBV6-5,TRBJ1-3,CASSHRGLGSGNTIYF
TRBV7-9,TRBJ2-7,CASSSSTSGYYEQYF
TRBV27,TRBJ1-5,CASSGQGRQPQHF
TRBV11-2,TRBJ2-1,CASSFMSSGSYNEQFF
TRBV20-1,TRBJ2-7,CSARHRGASGFYEQYF
TRBV7-2,TRBJ2-1,CASSLGTSVYRNEQFF
TRBV5-1,TRBJ1-5,CASSLGGGSNQPQHF
TRBV6-2/TRBV6-3,TRBJ1-3,CASSYYRQGTIYF
TRBV7-9,TRBJ2-5,CASSHGTSAQETQYF
TRBV24-1,TRBJ2-2,CATSDSWTDGELFF
TRBV5-1,TRBJ2-5,CASSLAGTSGSLQETQYF
TRBV20-1,TRBJ1-4,CSARGDRLNEKLFF
TRBV10-3,TRBJ2-1,CAISYTNNEQFF
TRBV3-1,TRBJ2-1,CASSQDKTSYGSEQFF
TRBV19,TRBJ2-3,CASSRQGRSDTQYF
TRBV7-9,TRBJ2-5,CASSPAGQGQETQYF
TRBV29-1,TRBJ1-2,CSAASPAPNYGYTF
TRBV27,TRBJ2-3,CASSPVTSGNTDTQYF